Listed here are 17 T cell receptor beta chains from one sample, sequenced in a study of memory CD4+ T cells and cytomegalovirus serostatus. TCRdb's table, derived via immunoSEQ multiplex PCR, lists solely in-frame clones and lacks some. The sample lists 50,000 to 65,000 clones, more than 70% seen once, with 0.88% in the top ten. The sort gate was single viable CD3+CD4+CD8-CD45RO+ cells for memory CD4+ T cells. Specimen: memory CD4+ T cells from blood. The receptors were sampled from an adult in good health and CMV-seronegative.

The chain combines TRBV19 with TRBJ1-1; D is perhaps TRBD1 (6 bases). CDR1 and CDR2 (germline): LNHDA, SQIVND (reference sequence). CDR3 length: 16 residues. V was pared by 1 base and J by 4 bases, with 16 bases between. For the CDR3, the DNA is TGTGCCAGTAGTATAGGTTACTACAGGGAGGGCACTGAAGCTTTCTTT. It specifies CASSIGYYREGTEAFF.

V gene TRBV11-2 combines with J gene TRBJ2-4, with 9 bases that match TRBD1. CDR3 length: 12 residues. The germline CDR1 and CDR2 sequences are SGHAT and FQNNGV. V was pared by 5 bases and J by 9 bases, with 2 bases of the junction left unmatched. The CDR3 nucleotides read TGTGCCAGCAGCCCGGGACAGGGCATTCAGTACTTC. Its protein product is CASSPGQGIQYF.

The CDR3 coding sequence is TGCAGTGCCATCGGACGAGTTGAAGCTTTCTTT. Translated, it gives CSAIGRVEAFF. The gene calls are TRBV20-1 and TRBJ1-1; D unresolved. The germline V gene has CDR1 DFQATT and CDR2 SNEGSKA (reference sequence). V shed 6 bases and J shed 7 bases, with 12 bases lying between them. The CDR3 is made up of 11 amino acids.

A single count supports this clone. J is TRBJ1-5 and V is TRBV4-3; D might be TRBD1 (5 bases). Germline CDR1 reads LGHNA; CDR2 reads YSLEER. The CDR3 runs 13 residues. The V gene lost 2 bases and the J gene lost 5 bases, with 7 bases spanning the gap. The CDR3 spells CASSQSRDQPQHF. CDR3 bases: TGCGCCAGCAGCCAAAGCAGGGATCAGCCCCAGCATTTT.

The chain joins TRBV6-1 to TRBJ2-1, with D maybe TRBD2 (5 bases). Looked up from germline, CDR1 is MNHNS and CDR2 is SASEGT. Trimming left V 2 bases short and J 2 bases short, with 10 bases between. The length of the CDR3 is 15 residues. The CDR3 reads CASSETRGTYNEQFF. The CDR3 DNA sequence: TGTGCCAGCAGTGAAACCCGGGGTACCTACAATGAGCAGTTCTTC.

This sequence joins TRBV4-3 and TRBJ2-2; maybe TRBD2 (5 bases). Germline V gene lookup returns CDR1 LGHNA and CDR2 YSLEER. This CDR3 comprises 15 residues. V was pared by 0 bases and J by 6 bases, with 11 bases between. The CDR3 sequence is CASSQETGAAGELFF. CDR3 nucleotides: TGCGCCAGCAGCCAAGAGACCGGAGCGGCCGGGGAGCTGTTTTTT.

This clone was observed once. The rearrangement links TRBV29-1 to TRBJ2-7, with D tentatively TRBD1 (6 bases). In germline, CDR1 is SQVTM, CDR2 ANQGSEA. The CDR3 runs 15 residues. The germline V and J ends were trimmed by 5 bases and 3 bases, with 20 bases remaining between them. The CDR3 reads CSVSSGAAAIYEQYF. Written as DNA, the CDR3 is TGCAGCGTTTCCTCAGGGGCAGCGGCAATCTACGAGCAGTACTTC.

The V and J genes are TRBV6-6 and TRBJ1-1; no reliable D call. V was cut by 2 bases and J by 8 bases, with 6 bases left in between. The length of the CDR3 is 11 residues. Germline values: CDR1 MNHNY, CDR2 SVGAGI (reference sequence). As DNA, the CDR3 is TGTGCCAGCAGTTACATGGCAGAAGCTTTCTTT. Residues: CASSYMAEAFF.

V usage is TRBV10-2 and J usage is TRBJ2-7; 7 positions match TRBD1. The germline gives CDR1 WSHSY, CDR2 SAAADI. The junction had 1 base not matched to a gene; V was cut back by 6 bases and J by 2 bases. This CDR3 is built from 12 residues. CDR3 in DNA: TGCGCCAGCAGCGGACAGGCCTACGAGCAGTACTTC. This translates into CASSGQAYEQYF.

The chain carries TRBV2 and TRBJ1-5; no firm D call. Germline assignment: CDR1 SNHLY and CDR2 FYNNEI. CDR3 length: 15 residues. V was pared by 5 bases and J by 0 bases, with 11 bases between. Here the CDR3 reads CASSNLGYSNQPQHF. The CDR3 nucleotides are TGTGCCAGCAGTAACTTGGGGTATAGCAATCAGCCCCAGCATTTT.

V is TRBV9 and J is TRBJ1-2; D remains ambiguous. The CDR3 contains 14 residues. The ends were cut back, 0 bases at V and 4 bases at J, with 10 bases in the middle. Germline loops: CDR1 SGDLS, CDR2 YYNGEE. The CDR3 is CASSVAPATYGYTF. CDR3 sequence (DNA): TGTGCCAGCAGCGTAGCCCCAGCGACCTATGGCTACACCTTC.

The CDR3 reads CASSFTRGTEAFF. The CDR3 coding sequence is TGTGCCAGCAGTTTTACAAGGGGGACTGAAGCTTTCTTT. The chain couples TRBV14 to TRBJ1-1, with D perhaps matching TRBD1 (6 bases). V shed 6 bases and J shed 5 bases, with 13 bases lying between them. The germline V gene has CDR1 SGHDN and CDR2 FVKESK. This CDR3 comprises 13 residues. Drawing the rest from reference TRBV14 and TRBJ1-1, the complete variable domain is EAGVTQFPSHSVIEKGQTVTLRCDPISGHDNLYWYRRVMGKEIKFLLHFVKESKQDESGMPNNRFLAERTGGTYSTLKVQPAELEDSGVYFCASSFTRGTEAFFGQGTRLTVV.

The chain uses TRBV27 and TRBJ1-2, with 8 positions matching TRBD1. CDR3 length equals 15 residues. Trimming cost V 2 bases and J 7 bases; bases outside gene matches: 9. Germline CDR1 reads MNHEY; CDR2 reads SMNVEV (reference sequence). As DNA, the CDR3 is TGTGCCAGCAGTTTACTCGGGCAGGGGGCAGGTGGCTACACCTTC. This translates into CASSLLGQGAGGYTF.

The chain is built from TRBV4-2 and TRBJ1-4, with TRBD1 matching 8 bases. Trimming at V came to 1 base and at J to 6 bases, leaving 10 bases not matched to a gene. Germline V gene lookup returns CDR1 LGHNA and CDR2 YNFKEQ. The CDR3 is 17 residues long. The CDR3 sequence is CASSQGSLRGLYEKLFF. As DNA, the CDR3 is TGTGCCAGCAGCCAAGGTTCTCTCAGGGGGCTTTATGAAAAACTGTTTTTT.

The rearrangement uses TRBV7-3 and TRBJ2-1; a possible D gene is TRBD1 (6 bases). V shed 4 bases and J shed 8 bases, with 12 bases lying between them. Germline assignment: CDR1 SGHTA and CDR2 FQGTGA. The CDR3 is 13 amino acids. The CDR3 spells CASSSGTWDEQFF. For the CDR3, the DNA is TGTGCCAGCAGCTCCGGGACATGGGATGAGCAGTTCTTC.

The CDR3 DNA reads as TGTGCCTGGAGCTACTCCGGGAGACAGCCCCAGCATTTT. It is translated as CAWSYSGRQPQHF. This rearrangement joins TRBV30 to TRBJ1-5; D remains ambiguous. This CDR3 spans 13 amino acids. The germline gives CDR1 GTSNPN, CDR2 SVGIG (reference sequence). The V end was cut by 3 bases, the J end by 7 bases, with 13 bases between. Variable domain in full (rest from reference TRBV30 and TRBJ1-5): SQTIHQWPATLVQPVGSPLSLECTVEGTSNPNLYWYRQAAGRGLQLLFYSVGIGQISSEVPQNLSASRPQDRQFILSSKKLLLSDSGFYLCAWSYSGRQPQHFGDGTRLSIL.

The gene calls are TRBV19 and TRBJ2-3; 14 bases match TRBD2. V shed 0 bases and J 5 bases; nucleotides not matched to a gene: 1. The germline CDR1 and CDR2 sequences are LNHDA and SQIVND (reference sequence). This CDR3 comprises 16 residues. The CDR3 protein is CASSIDGTSGRDTQYF. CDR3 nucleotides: TGTGCCAGTAGTATAGACGGGACTAGCGGGAGAGATACGCAGTATTTT.